This T cell receptor beta chain was documented in a study of CD8+ T cells in alopecia areata. A word on this clone: No antigen is known for it.

cDNA reverse transcribed from extracted RNA served as the sequencing template. Sequenced by immunoSEQ multiplex PCR; TCRdb stores in-frame clones only, minus some. The table records about 190,000 clones, approximately 60% of them present only once. The treatment was: oral pan-JAK inhibitor, 5-10 mg twice daily. Peripheral blood and lesional scalp punch biopsies were taken from alopecia areata patients. Study outcomes and limitations: Throughout tofacitinib, many expanded lesional clones continued to persist in scalp and blood. Clonality in the scalp and expanded CD8+ clones ranked among the top 100 were significantly decreased by tofacitinib. How baseline CD8+ expansion relates to response remains uncertain (there was one nonresponder).

This TCR was sampled from a human donor with alopecia areata. The source was CD4+ T cells sorted from blood, collected at week 4, from a patient treated with tofacitinib.

The CDR3 DNA reads as TGTGCCAGCAGCTCCGACATCCGGATGGGCGATCAGCCCCAGCATTTT. This translates into CASSSDIRMGDQPQHF. The chain uses TRBV28 and TRBJ1-5; no firm D call. Germline V gives CDR1 MDHEN, CDR2 SYDVKM. This CDR3 region has 16 residues. V was shortened by 6 bases and J by 5 bases, with 20 bases between the two germline ends.